The T cell receptor beta chain described here comes from a study of regulatory dendritic cells for organ transplantation. Points from the study as a whole: Naive T cells showed high diversity, memory cells less, memory CD8+ least.

TCRdb's table, derived via immunoSEQ multiplex PCR, lists solely in-frame clones and lacks some. The sample includes approximately 11,000 clones, about 81% of them seen just once. In the case of this clone: Its antigen is unknown.

Sorted T cells were CFSE-labeled and cultured 5 days with allogeneic regulatory or mature dendritic cells at 1:10. Sequencing used memory CD4+ T cells from blood cultured with regulatory dendritic cells. Subset noted: CD45RO+ memory T cells. This receptor was obtained from a human donor in good health.

CDR3 protein: CASSGTSGGLYNEQFF. The CDR3 DNA reads TGTGCCAGCAGTGGGACTAGCGGGGGGCTTTACAATGAGCAGTTCTTC. This chain connects TRBV2 to TRBJ2-1; 14 positions agree with TRBD2. The CDR3 has 16 amino acids. CDR1 and CDR2 (germline): SNHLY, FYNNEI. Germline trimming cut 4 bases from V and 4 bases from J; bases unmatched to any gene: 3.